The clone carrying this T cell receptor beta chain was detected many times. Its antigen is not known. This sample is part of a study of T cell repertoires in cytomegalovirus infection. In the study overall: Shared public TCR beta signatures pointed to both CMV infection and a matching HLA type. Study-wide results and limits: HLA-C-restricted TCR beta clonotypes specific for CMV led the ex vivo response. Cumulative public TCR beta family frequency identified carriers of CMV plus the relevant HLA.

CDR3 size: 16 residues. The ends were cut back, 5 bases at V and 0 bases at J, with 13 bases in the middle. Germline V CDR1 and CDR2: SGHTA, FQGNSA. TCRdb used MiXCR to reprocess the reads, holding one entry per CDR3 protein. The repertoire holds roughly 140,000 distinct CDR3 sequences, with roughly a quarter as singletons. The genes are TRBV7-2 and TRBJ2-2; D possibly corresponds to TRBD1 (6 bases). The receptor was isolated from a human donor in good health (CMV status not recorded). Some clones in this sample may be carry-over from other donors' samples. Specimen: PBMCs. The CDR3 DNA is TGTGCCAGCAGCCCTTCAGGGGCCCCGAACACCGGGGAGCTGTTTTTT. This gives the protein CASSPSGAPNTGELFF.